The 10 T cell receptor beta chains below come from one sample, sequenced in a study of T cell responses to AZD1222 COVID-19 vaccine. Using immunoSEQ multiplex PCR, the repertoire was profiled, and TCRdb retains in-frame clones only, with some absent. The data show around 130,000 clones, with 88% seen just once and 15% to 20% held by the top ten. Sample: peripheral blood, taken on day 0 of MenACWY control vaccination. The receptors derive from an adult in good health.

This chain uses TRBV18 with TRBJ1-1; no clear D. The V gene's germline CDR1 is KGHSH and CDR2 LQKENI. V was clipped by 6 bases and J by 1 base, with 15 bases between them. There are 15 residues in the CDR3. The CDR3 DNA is TGTGCCAGCTCTAGGACCGGTCCTGGGAACACTGAAGCTTTCTTT. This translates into CASSRTGPGNTEAFF.

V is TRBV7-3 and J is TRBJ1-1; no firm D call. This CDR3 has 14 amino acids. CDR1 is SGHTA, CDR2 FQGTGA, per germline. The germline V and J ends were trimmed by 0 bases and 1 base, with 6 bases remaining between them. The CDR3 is CASSLTPGNTEAFF. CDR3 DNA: TGTGCCAGCAGCTTAACTCCGGGGAACACTGAAGCTTTCTTT.

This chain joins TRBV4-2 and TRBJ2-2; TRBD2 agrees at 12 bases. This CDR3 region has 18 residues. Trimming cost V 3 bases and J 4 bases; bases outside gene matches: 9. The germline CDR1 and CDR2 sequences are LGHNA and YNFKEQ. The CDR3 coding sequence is TGTGCCAGCAGCCACCTCCTAGCGGGAGGGCCGGGCACCGGGGAGCTGTTTTTT. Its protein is CASSHLLAGGPGTGELFF.

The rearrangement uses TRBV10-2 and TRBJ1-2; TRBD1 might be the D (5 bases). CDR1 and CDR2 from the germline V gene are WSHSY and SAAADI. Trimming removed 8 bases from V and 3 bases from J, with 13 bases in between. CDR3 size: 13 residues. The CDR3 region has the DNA TGCGCCAGCGCGGCGGGGGAGGACTATGGCTACACCTTC. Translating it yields CASAAGEDYGYTF.

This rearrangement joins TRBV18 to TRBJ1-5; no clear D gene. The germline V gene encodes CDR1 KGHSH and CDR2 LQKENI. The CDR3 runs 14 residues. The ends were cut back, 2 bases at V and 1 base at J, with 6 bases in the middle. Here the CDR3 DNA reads TGTGCCAGCTCACCAGGGTCGAGCAATCAGCCCCAGCATTTT. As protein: CASSPGSSNQPQHF.

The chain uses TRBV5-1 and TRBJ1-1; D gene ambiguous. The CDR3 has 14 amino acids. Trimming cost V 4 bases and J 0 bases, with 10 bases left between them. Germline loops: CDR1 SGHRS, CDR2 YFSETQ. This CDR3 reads CASSPQKVNTEAFF. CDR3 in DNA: TGCGCCAGCAGCCCCCAAAAAGTGAACACTGAAGCTTTCTTT.

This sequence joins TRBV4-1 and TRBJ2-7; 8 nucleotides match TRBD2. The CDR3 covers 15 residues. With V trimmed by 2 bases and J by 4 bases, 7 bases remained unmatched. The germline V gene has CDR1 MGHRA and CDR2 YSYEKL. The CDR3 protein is CASSQLAGGVYEQYF. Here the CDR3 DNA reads TGCGCCAGCAGCCAACTAGCGGGCGGAGTTTACGAGCAGTACTTC.

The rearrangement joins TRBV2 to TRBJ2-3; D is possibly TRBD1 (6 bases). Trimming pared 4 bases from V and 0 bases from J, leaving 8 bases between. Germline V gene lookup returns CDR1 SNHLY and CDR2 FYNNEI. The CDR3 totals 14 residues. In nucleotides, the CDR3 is TGTGCCAGCAGTGGGGGGCCTAGCACAGATACGCAGTATTTT. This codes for CASSGGPSTDTQYF.

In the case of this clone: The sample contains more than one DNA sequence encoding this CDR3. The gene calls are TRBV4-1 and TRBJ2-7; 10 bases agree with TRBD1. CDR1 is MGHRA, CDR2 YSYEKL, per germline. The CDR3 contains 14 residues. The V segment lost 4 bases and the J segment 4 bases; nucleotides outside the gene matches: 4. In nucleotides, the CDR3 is TGCGCCAGCAGCCCGGGACAGGGGAGTTACGAGCAGTACTTC. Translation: CASSPGQGSYEQYF.

The CDR3 here is CASSLTGPGTEAFF. In DNA form, the CDR3 reads TGTGCCAGCAGCTTGACAGGGCCGGGTACTGAAGCTTTCTTT. This sequence joins TRBV7-9 and TRBJ1-1; 7 bases match TRBD1. Germline lookup yields CDR1 SEHNR and CDR2 FQNEAQ (reference sequence). V shed 3 bases and J 5 bases; nucleotides not matched to a gene: 6. The CDR3 covers 14 residues.